The present TCR beta chain was sequenced within a study of T cells in Graves' hyperthyroidism and ophthalmopathy. The TCR beta CDR3 regions underwent amplification using RNA transcripts as the source. The HTBI primer set drove a first-round RT-PCR of the TCR CDR3. MiXCR, run by TCRdb on the multiplex PCR reads, gives a single entry per CDR3 protein. In the table there are some 560,000 distinct CDR3 sequences, 11% to 15% of which are singletons. This clonotype was picked up many times. Input material: blood. This receptor was taken from a woman in her thirties or forties with Graves' hyperthyroidism.

CDR3 loop: CASSSSGLSYEQYF. CDR3 coding DNA: TGTGCCAGCAGCTCGAGCGGACTCTCCTACGAGCAGTACTTC. This sequence joins TRBV7-2 and TRBJ2-7, with D perhaps matching TRBD2 (5 bases). V was clipped by 4 bases and J by 0 bases, with 10 bases between them. CDR1 and CDR2 (germline): SGHTA, FQGNSA. The CDR3 length is 14 residues.